This paragraph covers one TCR beta chain sequence. This sample was taken from a study of T cell changes during pregnancy in multiple sclerosis. Trimming cost V 7 bases and J 1 base; bases outside gene matches: 7. This CDR3 has 15 amino acids. Germline V CDR1 and CDR2: MNHEY, SVGAGI. The protocol was immunoSEQ multiplex PCR, while the TCRdb copy is restricted to in-frame clones and leaves out a portion. The sample has about 110,000 clones, around 92% seen once. The V gene is TRBV6-5, the J gene TRBJ2-3, with 8 positions matching TRBD1. The sequencing here drew on peripheral blood, taken after pregnancy. The origin of this receptor is a female donor with multiple sclerosis, enrolled in a pregnancy study. The CDR3 DNA reads as TGTGCCAGCAATAGACAGGGGTCGGGCACAGATACGCAGTATTTT. Translating gives CASNRQGSGTDTQYF.